The rows below give T cell receptor beta chains drawn from one sample of a study of memory B cells and T cells in multiple sclerosis. The repertoire was sequenced with immunoSEQ multiplex PCR; TCRdb's copy has only in-frame clones and lacks some. Among under 50,000 clones listed, over 70% were seen once. These TCRs' antigens remain unknown. The sequencing input was PBMCs from blood kept in culture. The receptors derive from a human donor with multiple sclerosis. Both conserved end residues are part of each CDR3. Each record gives: J gene, V gene, clone size, D gene, CDR3 DNA, CDR3 protein. The D gene is left open where the match is weak. Size values are once, few and many counts, or a class for expanded clones, and some rows have none.

TRBJ1-6 | TRBV28 | NA | NA | TGTGCCAGCAGTCTACAGGCCTCCTATAATTCACCCCTCCACTTT | CASSLQASYNSPLHF
TRBJ2-5 | TRBV5-1 | once | NA | TGCGCCAGCAGCTTGGCGGCAGCATACATACCTCAAGAGACCCAGTACTTC | CASSLAAAYIPQETQYF
TRBJ2-7 | TRBV9 | NA | NA | TGTGCCAGCAGCGTATCTGGCGACGAGCAGTACTTC | CASSVSGDEQYF
TRBJ2-3 | TRBV6-6 | NA | NA | TGTGCCATCTTTACCCGGGATACGCAGTATTTT | CAIFTRDTQYF
TRBJ1-6 | TRBV5-1 | NA | NA | TGCGCCAGCAGCTTGGCCGGACACGCGAATTCACCCCTCCACTTT | CASSLAGHANSPLHF
TRBJ1-3 | TRBV6-1 | NA | NA | TGTGCCAGCAGTACGGGGTTTGGGGCTGGAAACACCATATATTTT | CASSTGFGAGNTIYF
TRBJ2-3 | TRBV30 | NA | TRBD1 | TGTGCCTGGAGTGATATGAGGACAGGTATGGCGCAGTATTTT | CAWSDMRTGMAQYF
TRBJ2-1 | TRBV4-3 | NA | TRBD2 | TGCGCCAGCAGCCGCCTATGGCGGGGGGACCCCTACAATGAGCAGTTCTTC | CASSRLWRGDPYNEQFF
TRBJ2-2 | TRBV4-3 | NA | NA | TGCGCCAGCAGCCAAGACCGCCTGAACACCGGGGAGCTGTTTTTT | CASSQDRLNTGELFF
TRBJ2-5 | TRBV30 | NA | TRBD1 | TGTGCCTGGACCTCCCTGGGACAGCCGGTTCAGACCCAGTACTTC | CAWTSLGQPVQTQYF
TRBJ2-1 | TRBV2 | NA | NA | TGTGCCAGCAACCCCATTTTTCACAATGAGCAGTTCTTC | CASNPIFHNEQFF
TRBJ2-7 | TRBV18 | NA | TRBD1 | TGTGCCAGCTCACAACCCGGGACAGGGGAATACGAGCAGTACTTC | CASSQPGTGEYEQYF
TRBJ1-3 | TRBV6-1 | NA | NA | TGTGCCAGCAACGGGCTAGAGTCAGGAAACACCATATATTTT | CASNGLESGNTIYF
TRBJ1-5 | TRBV5-1 | NA | NA | TGCGCCAGCAGCTTGGACAGTAATCAGCCCCAGCATTTT | CASSLDSNQPQHF
TRBJ2-2 | TRBV28 | NA | NA | TGTGCCAGCAGCATACCCCGGGCAGGACTCGGGGAGCTGTTTTTT | CASSIPRAGLGELFF
TRBJ2-3 | TRBV7-9 | NA | NA | TGTGCCAGCAGCTTTTCGACCCAACTATATACGCAGTATTTT | CASSFSTQLYTQYF
TRBJ2-7 | TRBV4-1 | NA | NA | TGCGCCAGCAGCCCACAGGGTGCCTACGAGCAGTACTTC | CASSPQGAYEQYF
TRBJ2-7 | TRBV5-1 | NA | NA | TGCGCCAGCAGCTTGGTAGGAGCAGGGACCTACGAGCAGTACTTC | CASSLVGAGTYEQYF
TRBJ2-7 | TRBV7-3 | NA | TRBD1 | TGTGCCAGCAGCTCGGACAGGTATCACGAGCAGTACTTC | CASSSDRYHEQYF
TRBJ1-4 | TRBV2 | NA | NA | TGTGCCAGCAGTGACCCCAGGAGCTCCAATGAAAAACTGTTTTTT | CASSDPRSSNEKLFF
TRBJ2-5 | TRBV30 | NA | NA | TGTGCCTGGCTGGGGACGGATCAAGAGACCCAGTACTTC | CAWLGTDQETQYF
TRBJ1-4 | TRBV5-1 | NA | TRBD1 | TGCGCCAGCAGCGGACCGGGACAGGGAGGAAAACTGTTTTTT | CASSGPGQGGKLFF
TRBJ2-5 | TRBV5-6 | NA | NA | TGTGCCAGCAGCTTGGCCATGAGTACAGAAGAGACCCAGTACTTC | CASSLAMSTEETQYF
TRBJ1-1 | TRBV10-2 | NA | NA | TGCGCCAGTCAACCCCGGGACAAATCCCCGAACACTGAAGCTTTCTTT | CASQPRDKSPNTEAFF
TRBJ1-5 | TRBV7-8 | NA | TRBD1 | TGTGCCAGCAGCCTCGGGACAGCGGGACTACAGCCCCAGCATTTT | CASSLGTAGLQPQHF
TRBJ2-1 | TRBV7-9 | NA | TRBD2 | TGTGCCAGCGTTAGCGGGGGGGCAGGGTCGTCTGAGCAGTTCTTC | CASVSGGAGSSEQFF
TRBJ2-7 | TRBV6-5 | NA | NA | TGTGCCAGCAGGGAGCGGAGATCCTACGAGCAGTACTTC | CASRERRSYEQYF
TRBJ1-6 | TRBV2 | NA | NA | TGTGCCAGCGGCGCACTGGGGGCTAGATATTCACCCCTCCACTTT | CASGALGARYSPLHF
TRBJ1-2 | TRBV27 | NA | TRBD1 | TGTGCCAGCAGTTCTGGACAGGGGCATGGCTACACCTTC | CASSSGQGHGYTF